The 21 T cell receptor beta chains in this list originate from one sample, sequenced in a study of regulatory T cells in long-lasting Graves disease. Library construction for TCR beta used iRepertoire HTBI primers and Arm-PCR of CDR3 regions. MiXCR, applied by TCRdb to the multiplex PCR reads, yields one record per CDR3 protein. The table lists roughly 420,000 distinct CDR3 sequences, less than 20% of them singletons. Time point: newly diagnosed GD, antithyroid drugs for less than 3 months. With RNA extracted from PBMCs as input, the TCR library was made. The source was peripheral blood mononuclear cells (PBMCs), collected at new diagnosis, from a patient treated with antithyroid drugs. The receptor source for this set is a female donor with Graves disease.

CDR3 region: CASSSGATGGNEQFF. The CDR3 DNA follows: TGCGCCAGCAGCTCCGGGGCTACAGGGGGCAATGAGCAGTTCTTC. The chain recombines TRBV5-1 with TRBJ2-1, with TRBD1 identical over 8 bases. CDR1 is SGHRS, CDR2 YFSETQ, per germline. J gave up 6 bases and V 3 bases, and 8 bases lay outside the gene matches. The CDR3 runs to 15 residues. The variable domain in full, completed from reference TRBV5-1 and TRBJ2-1, reads KAGVTQTPRYLIKTRGQQVTLSCSPISGHRSVSWYQQTPGQGLQFLFEYFSETQRNKGNFPGRFSGRQFSNSRSEMNVSTLELGDSALYLCASSSGATGGNEQFFGPGTRLTVL.

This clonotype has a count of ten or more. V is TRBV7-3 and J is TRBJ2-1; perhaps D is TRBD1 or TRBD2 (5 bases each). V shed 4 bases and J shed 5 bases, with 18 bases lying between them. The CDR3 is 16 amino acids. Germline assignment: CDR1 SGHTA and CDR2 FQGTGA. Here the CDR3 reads CASSWQGVGPNNEQFF. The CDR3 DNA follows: TGTGCCAGCAGCTGGCAGGGAGTAGGGCCGAACAATGAGCAGTTCTTC. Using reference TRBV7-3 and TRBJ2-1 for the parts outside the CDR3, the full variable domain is GAGVSQTPSNKVTEKGKYVELRCDPISGHTALYWYRQSLGQGPEFLIYFQGTGAADDSGLPNDRFFAVRPEGSVSTLKIQRTERGDSAVYLCASSWQGVGPNNEQFFGPGTRLTVL.

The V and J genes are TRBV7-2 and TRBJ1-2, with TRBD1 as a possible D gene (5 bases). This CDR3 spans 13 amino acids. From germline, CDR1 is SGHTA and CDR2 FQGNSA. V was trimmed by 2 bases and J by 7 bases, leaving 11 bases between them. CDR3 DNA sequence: TGTGCCAGCAGCTTAAAGGGGACCAGTGGCTACACCTTC. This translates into CASSLKGTSGYTF.

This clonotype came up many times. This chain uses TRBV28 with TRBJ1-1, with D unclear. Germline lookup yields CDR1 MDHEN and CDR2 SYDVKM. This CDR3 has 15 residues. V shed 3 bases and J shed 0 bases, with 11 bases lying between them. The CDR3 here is CASSLRTEVNTEAFF. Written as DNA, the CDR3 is TGTGCCAGCAGTTTGCGGACGGAGGTGAACACTGAAGCTTTCTTT.

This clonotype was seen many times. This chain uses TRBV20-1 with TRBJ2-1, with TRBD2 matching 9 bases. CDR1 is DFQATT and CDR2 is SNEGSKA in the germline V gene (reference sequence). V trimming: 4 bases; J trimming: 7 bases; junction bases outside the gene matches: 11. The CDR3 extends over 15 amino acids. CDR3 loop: CSANPRGRADNEQFF. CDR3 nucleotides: TGCAGTGCTAATCCGCGCGGGAGGGCCGATAATGAGCAGTTCTTC.

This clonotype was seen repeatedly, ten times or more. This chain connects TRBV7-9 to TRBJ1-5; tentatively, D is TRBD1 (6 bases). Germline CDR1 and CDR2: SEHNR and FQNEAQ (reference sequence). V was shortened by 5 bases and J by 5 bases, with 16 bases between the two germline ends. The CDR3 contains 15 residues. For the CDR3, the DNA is TGTGCCAGCAGCACCGGGGGCCGACTACATCAGCCCCAGCATTTT. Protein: CASSTGGRLHQPQHF. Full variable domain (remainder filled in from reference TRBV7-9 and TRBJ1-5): DTGVSQNPRHKITKRGQNVTFRCDPISEHNRLYWYRQTLGQGPEFLTYFQNEAQLEKSRLLSDRFSAERPKGSFSTLEIQRTEQGDSAMYLCASSTGGRLHQPQHFGDGTRLSIL.

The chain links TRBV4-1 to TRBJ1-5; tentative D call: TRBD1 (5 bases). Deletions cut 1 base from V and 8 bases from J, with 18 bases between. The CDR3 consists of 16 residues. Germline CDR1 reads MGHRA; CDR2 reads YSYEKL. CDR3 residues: CASSQVGGEGIEPQHF. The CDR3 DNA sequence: TGCGCCAGCAGCCAAGTGGGGGGAGAGGGGATAGAGCCCCAGCATTTT.

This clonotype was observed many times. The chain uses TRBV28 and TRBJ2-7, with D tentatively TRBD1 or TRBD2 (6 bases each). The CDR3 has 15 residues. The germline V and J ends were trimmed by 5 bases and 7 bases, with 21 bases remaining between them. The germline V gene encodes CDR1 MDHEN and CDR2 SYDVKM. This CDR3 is CASSTPGGAFGEQYF. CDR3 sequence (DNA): TGTGCCAGCAGTACGCCCGGGGGCGCGTTTGGAGAGCAGTACTTC. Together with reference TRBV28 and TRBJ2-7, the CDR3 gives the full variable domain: DVKVTQSSRYLVKRTGEKVFLECVQDMDHENMFWYRQDPGLGLRLIYFSYDVKMKEKGDIPEGYSVSREKKERFSLILESASTNQTSMYLCASSTPGGAFGEQYFGPGTRLTVT.

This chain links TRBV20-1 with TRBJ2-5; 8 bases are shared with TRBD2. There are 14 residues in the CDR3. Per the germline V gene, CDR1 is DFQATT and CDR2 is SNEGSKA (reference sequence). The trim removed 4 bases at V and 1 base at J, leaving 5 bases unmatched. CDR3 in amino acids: CSAIRAGGQETQYF. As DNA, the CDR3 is TGCAGTGCTATAAGGGCGGGAGGCCAAGAGACCCAGTACTTC.

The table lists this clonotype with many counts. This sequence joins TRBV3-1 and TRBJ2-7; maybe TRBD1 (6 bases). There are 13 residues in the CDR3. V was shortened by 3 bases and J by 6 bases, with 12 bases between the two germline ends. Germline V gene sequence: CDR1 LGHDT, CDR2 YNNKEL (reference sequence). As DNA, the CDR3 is TGTGCCAGCAGCCAGGGTGAGGGGGTCGAGCAGTACTTC. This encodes CASSQGEGVEQYF.

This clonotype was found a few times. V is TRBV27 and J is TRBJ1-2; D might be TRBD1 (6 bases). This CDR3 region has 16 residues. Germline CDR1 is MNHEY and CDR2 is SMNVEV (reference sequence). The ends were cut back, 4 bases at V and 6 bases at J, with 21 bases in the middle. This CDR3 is CASSSTLPLGTHGYTF. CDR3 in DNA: TGTGCCAGCAGTTCGACCCTACCGCTAGGGACACATGGCTACACCTTC.

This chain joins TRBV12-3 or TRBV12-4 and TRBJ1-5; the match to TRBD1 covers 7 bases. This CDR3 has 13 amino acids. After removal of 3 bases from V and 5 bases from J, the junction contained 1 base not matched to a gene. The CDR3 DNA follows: TGTGCCAGCAGTTTCCAGGGGGATCAGCCCCAGCATTTT. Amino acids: CASSFQGDQPQHF.

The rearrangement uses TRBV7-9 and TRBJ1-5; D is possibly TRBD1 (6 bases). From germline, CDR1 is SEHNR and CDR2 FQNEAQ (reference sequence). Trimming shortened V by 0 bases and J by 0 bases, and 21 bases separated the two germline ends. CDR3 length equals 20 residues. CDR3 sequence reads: CASSLARAGEGPYSNQPQHF. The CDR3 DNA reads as TGTGCCAGCAGCTTAGCGCGGGCAGGGGAGGGACCTTATAGCAATCAGCCCCAGCATTTT.

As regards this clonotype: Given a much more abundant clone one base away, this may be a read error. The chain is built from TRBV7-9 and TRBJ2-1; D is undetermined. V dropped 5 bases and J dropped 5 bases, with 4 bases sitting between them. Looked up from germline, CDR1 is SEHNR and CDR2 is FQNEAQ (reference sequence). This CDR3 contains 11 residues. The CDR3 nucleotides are TGTGCCAGCAGCCACAACAATGAGCAGTTCTTC. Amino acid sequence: CASSHNNEQFF.

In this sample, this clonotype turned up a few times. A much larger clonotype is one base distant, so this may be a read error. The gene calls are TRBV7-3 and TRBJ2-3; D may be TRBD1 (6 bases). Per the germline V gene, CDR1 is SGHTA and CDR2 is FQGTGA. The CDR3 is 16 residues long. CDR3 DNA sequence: TGTGCCAGCAGCTTAAACAACAGGGCTAGCACAGGTACGCAGTATTTT. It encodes CASSLNNRASTGTQYF. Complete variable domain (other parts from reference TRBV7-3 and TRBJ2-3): GAGVSQTPSNKVTEKGKYVELRCDPISGHTALYWYRQSLGQGPEFLIYFQGTGAADDSGLPNDRFFAVRPEGSVSTLKIQRTERGDSAVYLCASSLNNRASTGTQYFGPGTRLTVL.

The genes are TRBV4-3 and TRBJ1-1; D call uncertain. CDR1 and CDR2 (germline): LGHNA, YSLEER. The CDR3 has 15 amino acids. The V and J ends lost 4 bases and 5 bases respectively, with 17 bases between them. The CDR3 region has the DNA TGCGCCAGCAGCCCCCCCAAACGAGGAGGGACTGAAGCTTTCTTT. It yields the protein CASSPPKRGGTEAFF.

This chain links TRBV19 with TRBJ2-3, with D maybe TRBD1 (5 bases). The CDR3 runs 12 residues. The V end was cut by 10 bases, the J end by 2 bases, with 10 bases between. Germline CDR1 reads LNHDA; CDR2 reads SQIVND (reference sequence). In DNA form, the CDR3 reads TGTGCCACTCTAGGGGACACAGATACGCAGTATTTT. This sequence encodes CATLGDTDTQYF.

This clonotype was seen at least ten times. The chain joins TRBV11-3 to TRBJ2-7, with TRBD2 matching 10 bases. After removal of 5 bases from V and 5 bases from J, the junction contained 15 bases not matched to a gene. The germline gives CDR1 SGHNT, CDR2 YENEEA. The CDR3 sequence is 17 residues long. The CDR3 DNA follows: TGTGCCAGCAGCCCCCGAGCCGGTCTAGCGGGGGACAACGAGCAGTACTTC. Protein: CASSPRAGLAGDNEQYF.

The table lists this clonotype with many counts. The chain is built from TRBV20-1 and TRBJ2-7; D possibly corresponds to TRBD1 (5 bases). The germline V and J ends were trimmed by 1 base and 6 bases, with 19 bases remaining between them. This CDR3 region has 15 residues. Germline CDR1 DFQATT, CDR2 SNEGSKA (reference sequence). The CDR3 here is CSARVWVLGLGEQYF. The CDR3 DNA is TGCAGTGCTAGAGTTTGGGTCCTGGGGCTTGGCGAGCAGTACTTC.

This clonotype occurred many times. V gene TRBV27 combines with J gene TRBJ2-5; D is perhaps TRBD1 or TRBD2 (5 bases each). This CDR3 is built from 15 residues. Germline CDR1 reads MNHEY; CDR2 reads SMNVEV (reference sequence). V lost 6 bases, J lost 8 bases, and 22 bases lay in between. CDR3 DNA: TGTGCCAGCAGCCCCTCCCGGGACGTGGGGGATACCCAGTACTTC. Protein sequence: CASSPSRDVGDTQYF.

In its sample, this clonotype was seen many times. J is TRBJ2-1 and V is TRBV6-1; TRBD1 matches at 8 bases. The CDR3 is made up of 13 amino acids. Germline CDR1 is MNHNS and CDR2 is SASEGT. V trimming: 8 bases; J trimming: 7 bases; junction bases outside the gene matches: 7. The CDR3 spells CASGTGEENEQFF. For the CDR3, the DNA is TGTGCCAGCGGGACAGGCGAGGAAAATGAGCAGTTCTTC.